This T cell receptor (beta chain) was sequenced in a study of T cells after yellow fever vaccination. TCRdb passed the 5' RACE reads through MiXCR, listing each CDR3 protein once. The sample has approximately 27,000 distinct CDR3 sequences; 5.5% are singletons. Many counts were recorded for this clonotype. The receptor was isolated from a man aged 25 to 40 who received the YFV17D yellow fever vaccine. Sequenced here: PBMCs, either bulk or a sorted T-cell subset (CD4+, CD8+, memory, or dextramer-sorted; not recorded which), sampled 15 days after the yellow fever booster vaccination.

CDR3 protein: CASRGAGRDTGELFF. The CDR3 nucleotides read TGTGCCAGCAGGGGAGCGGGAAGGGACACCGGGGAGCTGTTTTTT. The chain combines TRBV12-3 or TRBV12-4 with TRBJ2-2, with TRBD2 identical over 7 bases. The CDR3 has 15 amino acids. Trimming at V came to 6 bases and at J to 3 bases, leaving 7 bases not matched to a gene.